Listed below are T cell receptor beta chains from one sample, sequenced in a study of vaccination and CD4 T cells after COVID-19. TCRdb re-called the PCR reads through MiXCR, storing one row per CDR3 protein. The sample holds roughly 15,000 distinct CDR3 sequences, 40% to 65% seen once. Their cognate antigens are unknown. The sample consisted of CD4+ T cells from blood, cultured in vitro, taken before SARS-CoV-2 vaccination. The origin of the receptors is a human donor who had recovered from COVID-19. CDR3s leave out the opening cysteine and the closing phenylalanine or tryptophan. The order of the fields is V gene, J gene, CDR3 protein.

V gene: TRBV19
J gene: TRBJ1-1
CDR3 protein: ASSPRSGDRPPEAF

V gene: TRBV7-2
J gene: TRBJ2-7
CDR3 protein: ASSNRTSGTSYEQY

V gene: TRBV28
J gene: TRBJ2-2
CDR3 protein: ASKEAGLIRGGELF

V gene: TRBV7-2
J gene: TRBJ2-5
CDR3 protein: ASSFQSGRQETQY

V gene: TRBV7-6
J gene: TRBJ1-3
CDR3 protein: ASSLTGGTGNTIY

V gene: TRBV12-3/TRBV12-4
J gene: TRBJ1-3
CDR3 protein: ASRPTGFGNTIY

V gene: TRBV20-1
J gene: TRBJ2-7
CDR3 protein: SARAGTSARGGYEQY

V gene: TRBV7-2
J gene: TRBJ2-3
CDR3 protein: ASGPDRFSVV

V gene: TRBV28
J gene: TRBJ1-3
CDR3 protein: ASSFSRLSGNTIY

V gene: TRBV6-1
J gene: TRBJ1-6
CDR3 protein: ASSDVHNSPLH

V gene: TRBV30
J gene: TRBJ1-1
CDR3 protein: AWSKGAVTEAF

V gene: TRBV20-1
J gene: TRBJ1-1
CDR3 protein: SATRRGADTEAF

V gene: TRBV7-3
J gene: TRBJ2-4
CDR3 protein: ASRLLAGLTQAKNIQY

V gene: TRBV25-1
J gene: TRBJ1-2
CDR3 protein: ASSDRQGSLYGYT

V gene: TRBV6-2/TRBV6-3
J gene: TRBJ2-5
CDR3 protein: ASSLSGLFQETQY

V gene: TRBV20-1
J gene: TRBJ1-2
CDR3 protein: SARDVRVTGYGYT

V gene: TRBV27
J gene: TRBJ1-6
CDR3 protein: ASSRRGDRGESPLH

V gene: TRBV19
J gene: TRBJ1-2
CDR3 protein: ASSSRTSPGGYT

V gene: TRBV10-2
J gene: TRBJ1-2
CDR3 protein: ASSELGGRGGYT

V gene: TRBV6-1
J gene: TRBJ1-3
CDR3 protein: ASSGTGGTGNTIY

V gene: TRBV29-1
J gene: TRBJ1-5
CDR3 protein: SVELSSNQPQH

V gene: TRBV11-2
J gene: TRBJ2-5
CDR3 protein: ASSLRGTLQETQY

V gene: TRBV11-2
J gene: TRBJ2-1
CDR3 protein: ASSRDRAHEQF

V gene: TRBV20-1
J gene: TRBJ1-1
CDR3 protein: SAREERGGGEAF

V gene: TRBV14
J gene: TRBJ1-2
CDR3 protein: ASSQDLGGLADGYT

V gene: TRBV10-3
J gene: TRBJ2-6
CDR3 protein: AISESGSGLGANVLT

V gene: TRBV7-2
J gene: TRBJ1-1
CDR3 protein: ASSLAEQGTEAF

V gene: TRBV11-2
J gene: TRBJ2-7
CDR3 protein: ASSLLRGSYEQY

V gene: TRBV20-1
J gene: TRBJ2-7
CDR3 protein: SARESGLRYEQY

V gene: TRBV6-2/TRBV6-3
J gene: TRBJ1-5
CDR3 protein: ASSYHEGNQPQH

V gene: TRBV6-1
J gene: TRBJ1-2
CDR3 protein: ASSLAQGGGYT